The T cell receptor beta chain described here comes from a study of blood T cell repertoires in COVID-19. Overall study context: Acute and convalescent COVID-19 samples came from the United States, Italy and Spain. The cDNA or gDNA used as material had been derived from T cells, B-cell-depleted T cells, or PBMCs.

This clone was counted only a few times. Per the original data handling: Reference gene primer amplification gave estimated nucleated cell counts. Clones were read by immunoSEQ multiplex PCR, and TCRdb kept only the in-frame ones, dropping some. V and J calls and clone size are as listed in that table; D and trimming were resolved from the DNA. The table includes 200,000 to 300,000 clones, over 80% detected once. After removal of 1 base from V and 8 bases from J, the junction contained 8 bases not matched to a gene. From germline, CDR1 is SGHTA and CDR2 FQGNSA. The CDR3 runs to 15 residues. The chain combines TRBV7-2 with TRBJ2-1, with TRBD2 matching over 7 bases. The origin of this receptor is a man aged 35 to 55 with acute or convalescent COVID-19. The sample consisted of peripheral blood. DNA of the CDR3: TGTGCCAGCAGCTTAGAAAGGCGGGAGTTTGATGAGCAGTTCTTC. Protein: CASSLERREFDEQFF. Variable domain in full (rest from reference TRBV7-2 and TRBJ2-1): GAGVSQSPSNKVTEKGKDVELRCDPISGHTALYWYRQSLGQGLEFLIYFQGNSAPDKSGLPSDRFSAERTGGSVSTLTIQRTQQEDSAVYLCASSLERREFDEQFFGPGTRLTVL.